Given below is one T cell receptor (beta chain) in context. Its antigen is not known. The entry originates in a study of Ad26.COV2.S vaccination and SARS-CoV-2 variants. Findings and limits, study-wide: Responses of T cells in total may have been underestimated by the TCR breadth and depth analyses. Ad26.COV2.S recipients had broader spike-specific TCRs (P = 0.0014). Placebo recipients and vaccine recipients were similar in non-spike TCR breadth. A substantial breadth of spike-specific CD8+ and CD4+ T cell responses after vaccination has been reported.

Clones were sequenced by immunoSEQ multiplex PCR, and TCRdb holds only the in-frame ones, with some missing. The table lists 150,000 to 200,000 clones, around 90% of them singletons. This clonotype was obtained from a human donor who had recovered from COVID-19. The sequences come from peripheral blood, collected after recovery from COVID-19.

This CDR3 is CASSLGGLAFNEQFF. CDR3 sequence (DNA): TGCGCCAGCAGCTTGGGGGGACTAGCGTTTAATGAGCAGTTCTTC. The V gene is TRBV5-1, the J gene TRBJ2-1; 10 nucleotides match TRBD2. Germline lookup yields CDR1 SGHRS and CDR2 YFSETQ. J gave up 7 bases and V 0 bases, and 4 bases lay outside the gene matches. The CDR3 runs to 15 residues.